The clone carrying this TCR beta chain was seen at least ten times. Its antigen is undetermined. The presence of a unique molecular identifier marked each TCR cDNA molecule. Using its own MiXCR run on the 5' RACE reads, TCRdb lists one record per CDR3 protein. The repertoire holds about 30,000 distinct CDR3 sequences, approximately 5.4% seen once, with around a fifth in the top ten. Specified time point: blood at routine non-recurrence follow-up after resection. Whole RNA was taken from tumor, nontumor lung or frozen PBMC; it was then sequenced unsorted. This entry comes from a study of spatial heterogeneity in lung cancer. Looking at the study overall: There were 65 or so donors, all of them untreated patients with early-stage non-small cell lung cancer. Sequencing consistently turned up more beta-chain sequences than alpha-chain sequences.

The CDR3 has 13 amino acids. Trimming cost V 2 bases and J 3 bases, with 8 bases left between them. Whole-study findings and limits: Resection saw ubiquitous expanded tumor TCRs appear in blood more than follow-up did.

This receptor was taken from a male donor with early-stage non-small cell lung cancer. The chain recombines TRBV12-3 or TRBV12-4 with TRBJ2-7, with TRBD1 as a possible D gene (5 bases). The sequenced sample was PBMCs, obtained at follow-up. The CDR3 nucleotides are TGTGCCAGCAGTTTAAGACAGTACTACGAGCAGTACTTC. Its protein is CASSLRQYYEQYF.